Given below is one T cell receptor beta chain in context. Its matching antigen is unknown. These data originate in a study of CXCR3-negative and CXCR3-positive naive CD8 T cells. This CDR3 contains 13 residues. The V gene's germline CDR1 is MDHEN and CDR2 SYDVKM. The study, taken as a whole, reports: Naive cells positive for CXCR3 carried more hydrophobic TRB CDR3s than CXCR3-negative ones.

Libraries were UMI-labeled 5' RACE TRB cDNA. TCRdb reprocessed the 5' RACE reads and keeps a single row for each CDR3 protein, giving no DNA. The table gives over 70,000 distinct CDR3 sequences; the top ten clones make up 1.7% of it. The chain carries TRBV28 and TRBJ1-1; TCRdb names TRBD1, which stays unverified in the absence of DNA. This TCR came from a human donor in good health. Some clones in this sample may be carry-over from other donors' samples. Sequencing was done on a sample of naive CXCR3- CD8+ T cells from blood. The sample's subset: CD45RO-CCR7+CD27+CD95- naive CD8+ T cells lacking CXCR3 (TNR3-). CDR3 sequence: CASRPTGSHEAFF.